One and the same sample provided the 23 T cell receptor beta chains below, sequenced in a study of blood T cell repertoires in COVID-19. Sequencing used immunoSEQ multiplex PCR; TCRdb keeps in-frame clones, though not all of them. This sample carries 110,000 or so clones, less than 85% of them seen once, and the ten largest clones take about 18%. Source material: peripheral blood. These receptors came from a woman in her sixties or seventies with acute or convalescent COVID-19.

The chain carries TRBV19 and TRBJ2-6; D uncertain. The V end was cut by 8 bases, the J end by 1 base, with 6 bases between. This CDR3 has 13 amino acids. CDR1 LNHDA and CDR2 SQIVND come from the germline V gene (reference sequence). CDR3 nucleotide sequence: TGTGCCAGTGCGGTATCTGGGGCCAACGTCCTGACTTTC. It specifies CASAVSGANVLTF.

The chain is built from TRBV28 and TRBJ1-4; D may be TRBD1 (6 bases). Germline lookup yields CDR1 MDHEN and CDR2 SYDVKM. Trimming left V 4 bases short and J 3 bases short, with 15 bases between. The CDR3 has 16 residues. CDR3 region: CASSSIQGRANEKLFF. In nucleotides, the CDR3 is TGTGCCAGCAGTTCAATTCAGGGGCGGGCTAATGAAAAACTGTTTTTT.

Notes on this clone: The junction and the germline gene differ at one end; a read error may be behind it. The chain employs TRBV20-1 and TRBJ1-2; no firm D call. CDR3 length: 11 residues. Germline CDR1 and CDR2: DFQATT and SNEGSKA (reference sequence). CDR3 nucleotides: TGCAGTGCGGCAGCGGTGGATGACTGCGCCTTC. Translating it yields CSAAAVDDCAF.

The chain has TRBV28 and TRBJ2-5; TRBD2 matches 10 bases. CDR1 MDHEN and CDR2 SYDVKM come from the germline V gene. V was pared by 6 bases and J by 4 bases, with 11 bases of the junction left unmatched. CDR3 length: 16 amino acids. The CDR3: CASRFHPSSGRETQYF. The CDR3 DNA reads as TGTGCCAGCAGGTTCCATCCCTCTAGCGGGAGAGAGACCCAGTACTTC.

V gene TRBV6-1 combines with J gene TRBJ1-2, with D possibly matching TRBD1 (6 bases). Germline CDR1 MNHNS, CDR2 SASEGT. There are 14 residues in the CDR3. V lost 3 bases, J lost 9 bases, and 17 bases lay in between. The CDR3 nucleotides are TGTGCCAGCAGTGACCAGGGGAGTCTGGTTAGCTACACCTTC. Residues: CASSDQGSLVSYTF.

This chain joins TRBV28 and TRBJ1-2; 10 nucleotides match TRBD1. The CDR3 loop spans 12 amino acids. Germline V gives CDR1 MDHEN, CDR2 SYDVKM. The J segment lost 4 bases and the V segment lost 9 bases, leaving 2 bases of the junction unmatched. In DNA form, the CDR3 reads TGTGCCAGTAGGACAGGGGGCTATGGCTACACCTTC. Amino acid sequence: CASRTGGYGYTF.

V usage is TRBV19 and J usage is TRBJ2-1; 12 bases are shared with TRBD2. Per the germline V gene, CDR1 is LNHDA and CDR2 is SQIVND (reference sequence). V lost 3 bases to trimming and J lost 8 bases; unmatched junction nucleotides: 8. The CDR3 is 16 residues long. CDR3 coding DNA: TGTGCCAGTAGTATGAAGACTAGCGGGAGTTTCCATGAGCAGTTCTTC. Its protein product is CASSMKTSGSFHEQFF.

The V gene is TRBV4-3, the J gene TRBJ2-2, with D unclear. CDR3 length equals 12 residues. The germline V gene has CDR1 LGHNA and CDR2 YSLEER. V lost 4 bases and J lost 6, with 6 bases in between. CDR3 loop: CASSLEAGELFF. The CDR3 region has the DNA TGCGCCAGCAGCCTCGAGGCCGGGGAGCTGTTTTTT.

The J gene is TRBJ1-5, the V gene TRBV9; 10 bases fit TRBD1. Germline V gene sequence: CDR1 SGDLS, CDR2 YYNGEE. There are 15 residues in the CDR3. After removal of 0 bases from V and 6 bases from J, the junction contained 3 bases not matched to a gene. CDR3: CASSVGTGGGQPQHF. Here the CDR3 DNA reads TGTGCCAGCAGCGTAGGGACAGGGGGAGGTCAGCCCCAGCATTTT.

CDR3 loop: CASSPDRAGVYGYTF. CDR3 nucleotide sequence: TGTGCCAGCAGCCCTGACAGAGCGGGGGTCTATGGCTACACCTTC. The chain uses TRBV7-2 and TRBJ1-2; perhaps TRBD1 as D (5 bases). V was trimmed by 5 bases and J by 4 bases, leaving 17 bases between them. The CDR3 spans 15 residues. Germline lookup yields CDR1 SGHTA and CDR2 FQGNSA.

This sequence joins TRBV27 and TRBJ2-7; possible D gene TRBD1, 5 bases. V lost 6 bases and J 6 bases, leaving 24 bases between the germline ends. The CDR3 runs to 16 residues. Germline CDR1 MNHEY, CDR2 SMNVEV (reference sequence). CDR3 nucleotide sequence: TGTGCCAGCAGCCCCCTACGGCTAGGGTACCAGGGCGAGCAGTACTTC. Its protein is CASSPLRLGYQGEQYF.

The chain carries TRBV21-1 and TRBJ1-5. TRBV21-1 has pseudogene status. The CDR3 has 16 amino acids. This chain's CDR3 is CASSTEEGGSNQPQHF. The DNA of the CDR3 is TGTGCCAGCAGCACAGAAGAGGGCGGCAGCAATCAGCCCCAGCATTTT.

This chain uses TRBV7-9 with TRBJ1-4; TRBD1 might be the D (6 bases). Germline-derived CDR1 and CDR2 are SEHNR and FQNEAQ (reference sequence). The CDR3 consists of 14 residues. The V end was cut by 6 bases, the J end by 4 bases, with 12 bases between. CDR3 in amino acids: CASSPDSYNEKLFF. The DNA of the CDR3 is TGTGCCAGCAGTCCGGACAGCTATAATGAAAAACTGTTTTTT. Full variable domain (rest looked up from reference TRBV7-9 and TRBJ1-4): DTGVSQNPRHKITKRGQNVTFRCDPISEHNRLYWYRQTLGQGPEFLTYFQNEAQLEKSRLLSDRFSAERPKGSFSTLEIQRTEQGDSAMYLCASSPDSYNEKLFFGSGTQLSVL.

The chain links TRBV4-1 to TRBJ1-1; D call uncertain. The germline CDR1 and CDR2 sequences are MGHRA and YSYEKL. Trimming cost V 4 bases and J 2 bases, with 14 bases left between them. The CDR3 totals 15 residues. The CDR3 sequence: CASSLQDRSNTEAFF. As DNA, the CDR3 is TGCGCCAGCAGCCTGCAAGATCGGTCAAACACTGAAGCTTTCTTT.

The CDR3 DNA reads TGTGCCTGGGACAGAACGATGAACACTGAAGCTTTCTTT. The encoded protein is CAWDRTMNTEAFF. The V call is TRBV30, the J call TRBJ1-1; D possibly corresponds to TRBD1 (5 bases). CDR1 and CDR2 from the germline V gene are GTSNPN and SVGIG (reference sequence). Between the trimmed V and J ends, which lost 5 bases and 0 bases, there was a span of 10 bases. The CDR3 is made up of 13 amino acids.

The CDR3 protein is CASRQDRTNEKLFF. The CDR3 coding sequence is TGTGCCAGCAGGCAAGACAGAACTAATGAAAAACTGTTTTTT. The V gene is TRBV2, the J gene TRBJ1-4; possible D gene TRBD1, 5 bases. Germline lookup yields CDR1 SNHLY and CDR2 FYNNEI. CDR3 length: 14 residues. V lost 6 bases and J 1 base, leaving 9 bases between the germline ends.

V usage is TRBV11-3 and J usage is TRBJ2-2; 7 nucleotides match TRBD2. The germline V gene encodes CDR1 SGHNT and CDR2 YENEEA. The CDR3 is made up of 16 amino acids. The J segment lost 5 bases and the V segment lost 5 bases, leaving 11 bases of the junction unmatched. In nucleotides, the CDR3 is TGTGCCAGCAGCCCCGGGAGCGGGGTAGGAACCGGGGAGCTGTTTTTT. Its protein is CASSPGSGVGTGELFF.

This rearrangement joins TRBV27 to TRBJ2-1; TRBD2 matches at 11 bases. Per the germline V gene, CDR1 is MNHEY and CDR2 is SMNVEV (reference sequence). This CDR3 region has 15 residues. V shed 10 bases, J shed 2 bases, and the junction held 7 bases outside the gene matches. The CDR3 coding sequence is TGTGCCACCAGGGAGACTAGCGGGACCTACAATGAGCAGTTCTTC. The encoded protein is CATRETSGTYNEQFF.

The chain recombines TRBV5-1 with TRBJ1-4; TRBD1 might be the D (6 bases). The CDR3 is 14 residues long. Germline V CDR1 and CDR2: SGHRS, YFSETQ. The germline V and J ends were trimmed by 4 bases and 4 bases, with 11 bases remaining between them. Here the CDR3 reads CASSLGQINEKLFF. CDR3 sequence (DNA): TGCGCCAGCAGCCTCGGACAGATTAATGAAAAACTGTTTTTT.

The V gene is TRBV7-8, the J gene TRBJ2-5, with D hard to call. Trimming cost V 4 bases and J 1 base, with 10 bases left between them. Germline V gene data show CDR1 as SGHVS and CDR2 as FQNEAQ. This CDR3 is 14 amino acids long. As DNA, the CDR3 is TGTGCCAGCAGCTATCCAGGCTCCCAAGAGACCCAGTACTTC. It encodes CASSYPGSQETQYF.

CDR3 residues: CASSLFSGVYNEQFF. The DNA of the CDR3 is TGTGCCAGCAGCCTATTCAGCGGTGTCTACAATGAGCAGTTCTTC. This chain uses TRBV3-1 (or the pseudogene TRBV3-2) with TRBJ2-1; TRBD2 is a possible D gene (5 bases). The CDR3 is 15 residues long. Germline V CDR1 and CDR2: LGHDT, YNNKEL (reference sequence). V lost 4 bases, J lost 3 bases, and 13 bases lay in between.

CDR3 protein: CASSLITDRSETQYF. In DNA form, the CDR3 reads TGTGCCAGCAGCTTAATCACGGACAGATCCGAGACCCAGTACTTC. The chain employs TRBV7-2 and TRBJ2-5; a weak D match, TRBD1 (6 bases). The V gene lost 2 bases and the J gene lost 5 bases, with 15 bases spanning the gap. Germline-derived CDR1 and CDR2 are SGHTA and FQGNSA. The CDR3 totals 15 residues.

The J gene is TRBJ1-2, the V gene TRBV29-1; possible D gene TRBD1, 6 bases. CDR1 and CDR2 (germline): SQVTM, ANQGSEA. V shed 1 base and J shed 4 bases, with 13 bases lying between them. CDR3 length equals 14 residues. The CDR3 loop reads CSVEVWGRGYGYTF. CDR3 in DNA: TGCAGCGTTGAAGTCTGGGGGCGCGGCTATGGCTACACCTTC.